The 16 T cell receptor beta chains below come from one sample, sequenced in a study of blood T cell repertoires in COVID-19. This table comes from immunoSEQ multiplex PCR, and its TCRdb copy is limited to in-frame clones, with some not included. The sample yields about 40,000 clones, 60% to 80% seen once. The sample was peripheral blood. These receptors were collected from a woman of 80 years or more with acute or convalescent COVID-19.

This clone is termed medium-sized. CDR3 DNA: TGTGCCTGGAGCTCACAGGGCCCCTACGAGCAGTACTTC. This sequence encodes CAWSSQGPYEQYF. The V call is TRBV30, the J call TRBJ2-7, with D tentatively TRBD1 (6 bases). The length of the CDR3 is 13 residues. V lost 3 bases, J lost 2 bases, and 11 bases lay in between. CDR1 and CDR2 (germline): GTSNPN, SVGIG (reference sequence).

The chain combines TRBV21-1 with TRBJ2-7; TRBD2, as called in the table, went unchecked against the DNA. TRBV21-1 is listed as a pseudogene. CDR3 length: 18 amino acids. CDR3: CASTKASGASGITYEQYF. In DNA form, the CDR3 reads TGTGCCAGCACCAAAGCGTCAGGGGCTAGCGGTATCACCTACGAGCAGTACTTC.

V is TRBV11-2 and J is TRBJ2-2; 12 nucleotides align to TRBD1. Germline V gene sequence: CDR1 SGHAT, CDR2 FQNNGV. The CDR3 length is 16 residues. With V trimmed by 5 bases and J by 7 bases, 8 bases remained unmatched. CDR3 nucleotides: TGTGCCAGCAGCCCCACGGGACAGGGGGCGAACGGGGAGCTGTTTTTT. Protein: CASSPTGQGANGELFF.

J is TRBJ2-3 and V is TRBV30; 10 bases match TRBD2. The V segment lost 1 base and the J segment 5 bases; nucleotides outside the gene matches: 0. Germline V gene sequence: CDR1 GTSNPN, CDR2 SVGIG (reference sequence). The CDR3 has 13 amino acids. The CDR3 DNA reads TGTGCCTGGAGTGGGACTAGCGGAGATACGCAGTATTTT. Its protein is CAWSGTSGDTQYF.

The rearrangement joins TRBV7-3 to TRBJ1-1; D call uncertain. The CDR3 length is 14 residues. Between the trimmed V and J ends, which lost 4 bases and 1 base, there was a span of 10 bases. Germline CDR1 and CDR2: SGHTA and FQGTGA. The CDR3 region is CASSSGRQNTEAFF. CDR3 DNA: TGTGCCAGCAGCTCCGGGAGACAGAACACTGAAGCTTTCTTT.

Here the CDR3 reads CASSGTSIDNEQFF. CDR3 DNA sequence: TGTGCCAGCAGCGGGACTAGCATTGACAATGAGCAGTTCTTC. The chain combines TRBV9 with TRBJ2-1, with 8 bases matching TRBD2. V was pared by 3 bases and J by 5 bases, with 4 bases of the junction left unmatched. Per germline, CDR1 SGDLS and CDR2 YYNGEE. The CDR3 is 14 residues long. Complete variable domain (other parts from reference TRBV9 and TRBJ2-1): DSGVTQTPKHLITATGQRVTLRCSPRSGDLSVYWYQQSLDQGLQFLIQYYNGEERAKGNILERFSAQQFPDLHSELNLSSLELGDSALYFCASSGTSIDNEQFFGPGTRLTVL.

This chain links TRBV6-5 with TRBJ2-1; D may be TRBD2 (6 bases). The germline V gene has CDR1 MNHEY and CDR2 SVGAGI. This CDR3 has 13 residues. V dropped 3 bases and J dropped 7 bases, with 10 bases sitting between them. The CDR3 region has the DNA TGTGCCAGCAGTTATAGGGAGGCAAATGAGCAGTTCTTC. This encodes CASSYREANEQFF.

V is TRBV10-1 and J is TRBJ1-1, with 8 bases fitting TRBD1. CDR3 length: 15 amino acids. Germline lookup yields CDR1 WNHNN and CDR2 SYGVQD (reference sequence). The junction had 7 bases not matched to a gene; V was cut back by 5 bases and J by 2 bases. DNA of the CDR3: TGCGCCAGCAGTCCCGGGACAGGCTTTAACACTGAAGCTTTCTTT. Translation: CASSPGTGFNTEAFF.

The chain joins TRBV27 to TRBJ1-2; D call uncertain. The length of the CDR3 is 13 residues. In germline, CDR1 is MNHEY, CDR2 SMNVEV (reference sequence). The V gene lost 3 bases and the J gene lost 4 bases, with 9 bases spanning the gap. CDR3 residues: CASSFGVFYGYTF. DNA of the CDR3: TGTGCCAGCAGTTTTGGAGTTTTCTATGGCTACACCTTC.

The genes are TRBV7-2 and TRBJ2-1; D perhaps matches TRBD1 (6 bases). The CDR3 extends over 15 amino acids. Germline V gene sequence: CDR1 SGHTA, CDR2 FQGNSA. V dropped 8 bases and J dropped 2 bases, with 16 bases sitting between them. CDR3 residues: CASHQGTVTYNEQFF. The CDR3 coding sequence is TGTGCCAGCCATCAGGGGACGGTTACCTACAATGAGCAGTTCTTC.

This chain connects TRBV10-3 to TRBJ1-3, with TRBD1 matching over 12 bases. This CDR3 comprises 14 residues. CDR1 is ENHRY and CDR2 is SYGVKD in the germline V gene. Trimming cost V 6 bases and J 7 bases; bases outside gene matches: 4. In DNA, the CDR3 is TGTGCCATCAGCCCGGGACAGGGGGCGAACACCATATATTTT. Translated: CAISPGQGANTIYF.

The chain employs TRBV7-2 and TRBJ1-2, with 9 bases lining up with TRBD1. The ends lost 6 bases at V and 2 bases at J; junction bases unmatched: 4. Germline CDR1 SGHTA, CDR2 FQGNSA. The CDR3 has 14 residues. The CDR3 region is CASSFGTGNYGYTF. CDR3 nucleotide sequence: TGTGCCAGCAGTTTCGGGACAGGGAACTATGGCTACACCTTC.

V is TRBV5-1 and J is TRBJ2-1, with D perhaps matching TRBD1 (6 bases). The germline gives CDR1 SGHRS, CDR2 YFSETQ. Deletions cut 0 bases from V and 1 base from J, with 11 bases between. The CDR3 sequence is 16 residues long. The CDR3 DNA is TGCGCCAGCAGCTTGGGAGGGGGAGAGTCCTACAATGAGCAGTTCTTC. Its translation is CASSLGGGESYNEQFF.

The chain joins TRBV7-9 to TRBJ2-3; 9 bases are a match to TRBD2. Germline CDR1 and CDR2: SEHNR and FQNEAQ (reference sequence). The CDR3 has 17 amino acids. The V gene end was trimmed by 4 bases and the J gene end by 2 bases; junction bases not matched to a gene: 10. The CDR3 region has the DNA TGTGCCAGCAGCTCCCTTCCTTCTAGCGGGACCACAGATACGCAGTATTTT. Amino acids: CASSSLPSSGTTDTQYF. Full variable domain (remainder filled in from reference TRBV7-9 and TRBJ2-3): DTGVSQNPRHKITKRGQNVTFRCDPISEHNRLYWYRQTLGQGPEFLTYFQNEAQLEKSRLLSDRFSAERPKGSFSTLEIQRTEQGDSAMYLCASSSLPSSGTTDTQYFGPGTRLTVL.

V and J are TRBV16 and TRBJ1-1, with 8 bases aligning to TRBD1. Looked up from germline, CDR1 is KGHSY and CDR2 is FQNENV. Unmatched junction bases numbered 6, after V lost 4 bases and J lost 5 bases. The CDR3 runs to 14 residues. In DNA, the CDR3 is TGTGCCAGCAGCCGTGGACAGGGAGATACTGAAGCTTTCTTT. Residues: CASSRGQGDTEAFF.

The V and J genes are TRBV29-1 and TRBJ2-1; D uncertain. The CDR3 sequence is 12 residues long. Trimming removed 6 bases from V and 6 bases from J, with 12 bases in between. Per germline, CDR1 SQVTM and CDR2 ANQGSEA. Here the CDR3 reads CSVLKAPNEQFF. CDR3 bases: TGCAGCGTGTTAAAAGCACCCAATGAGCAGTTCTTC.